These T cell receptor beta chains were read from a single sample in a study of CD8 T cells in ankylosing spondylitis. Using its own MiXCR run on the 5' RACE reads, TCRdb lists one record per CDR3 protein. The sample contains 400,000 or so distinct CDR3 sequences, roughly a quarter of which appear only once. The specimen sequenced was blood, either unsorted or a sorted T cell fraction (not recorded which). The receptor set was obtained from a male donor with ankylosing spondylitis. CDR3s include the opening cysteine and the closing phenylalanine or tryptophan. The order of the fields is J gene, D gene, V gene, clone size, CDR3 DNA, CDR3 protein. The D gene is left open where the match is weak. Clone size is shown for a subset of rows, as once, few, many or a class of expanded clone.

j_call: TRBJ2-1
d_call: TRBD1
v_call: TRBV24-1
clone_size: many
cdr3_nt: TGTGCCACCAGTGACCCCGGGACAGGGGTCAGCAATGAGCAGTTCTTC
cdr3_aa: CATSDPGTGVSNEQFF

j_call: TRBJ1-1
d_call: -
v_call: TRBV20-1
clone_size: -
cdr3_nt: TGCAGTGCACAGGCGTCTATGAACACTGAAGCTTTCTTT
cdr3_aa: CSAQASMNTEAFF

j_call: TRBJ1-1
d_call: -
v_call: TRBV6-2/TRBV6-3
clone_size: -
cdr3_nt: TGTGCCAGCAGGCTAACAGGCATGAACACTGAAGCTTTCTTT
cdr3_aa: CASRLTGMNTEAFF

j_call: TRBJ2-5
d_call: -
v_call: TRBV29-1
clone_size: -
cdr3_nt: TGCAGCGTTGATGAAGAGACCCAGTACTTC
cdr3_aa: CSVDEETQYF

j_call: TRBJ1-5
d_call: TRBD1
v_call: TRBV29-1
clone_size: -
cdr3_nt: TGCAGCGCACAGGGGTTCGGCAGTCAGCCCCAGCATTTT
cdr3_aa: CSAQGFGSQPQHF

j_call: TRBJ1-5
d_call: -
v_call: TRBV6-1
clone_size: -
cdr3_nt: TGTGCCAGCATCTTGGACGGATACAATCAGCCCCAGCATTTT
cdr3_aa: CASILDGYNQPQHF

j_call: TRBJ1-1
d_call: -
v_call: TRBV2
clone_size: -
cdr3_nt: TGTGCCAGCAGTGAGCAAGTGATGAACACTGAAGCTTTCTTT
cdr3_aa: CASSEQVMNTEAFF

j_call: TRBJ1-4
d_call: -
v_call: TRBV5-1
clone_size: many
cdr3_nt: TGCGCCAGCAGCTCCGCCGGGCAGAACAATGAAAAACTGTTTTTT
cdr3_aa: CASSSAGQNNEKLFF

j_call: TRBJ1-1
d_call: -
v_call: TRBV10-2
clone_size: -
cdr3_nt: TGCGCCAGCAGTGAGTCGGACACTTTTGAAGCTTTCTTT
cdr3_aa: CASSESDTFEAFF

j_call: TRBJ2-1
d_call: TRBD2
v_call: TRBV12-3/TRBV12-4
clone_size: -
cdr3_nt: TGTGCCAGCAGTTTAGCTAGCGGGAGGGTAGACCAGTTCTTC
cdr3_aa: CASSLASGRVDQFF

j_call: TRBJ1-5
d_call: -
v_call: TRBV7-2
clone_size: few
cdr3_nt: TGTGCCAGCAGCGAGGACGGGTGGGGGCAGCCCCAGCATTTT
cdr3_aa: CASSEDGWGQPQHF

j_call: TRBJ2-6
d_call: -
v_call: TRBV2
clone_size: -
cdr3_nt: TGTGCCAGCAGTGACAGGGCTGGGGCCAACGTCCTGACTTTC
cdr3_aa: CASSDRAGANVLTF

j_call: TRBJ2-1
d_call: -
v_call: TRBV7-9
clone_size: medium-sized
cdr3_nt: TGTGCCGGATTAGCGGACGCCTACAATGAGCAGTTCTTC
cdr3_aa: CAGLADAYNEQFF

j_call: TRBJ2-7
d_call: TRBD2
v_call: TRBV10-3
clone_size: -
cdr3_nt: TGTGCCATCAGTGAGGGACTAGCGATGGGATACGAGCAGTACTTC
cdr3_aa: CAISEGLAMGYEQYF

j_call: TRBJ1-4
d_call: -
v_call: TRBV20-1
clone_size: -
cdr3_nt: TGCAGTGCCCTGGGGCCGGGGTCTAAAGAAAAACTGTTTTTT
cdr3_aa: CSALGPGSKEKLFF

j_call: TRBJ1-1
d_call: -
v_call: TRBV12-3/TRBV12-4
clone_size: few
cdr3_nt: TGTGCCAGCACCCGACAGGCAGCGAACACTGAAGCTTTCTTT
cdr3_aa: CASTRQAANTEAFF

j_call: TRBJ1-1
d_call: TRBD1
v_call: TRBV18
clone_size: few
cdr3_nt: TGTGCCAGCTCACTAGCCGGGACAGGGGGGGGCACTGAAGCTTTCTTT
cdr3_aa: CASSLAGTGGGTEAFF

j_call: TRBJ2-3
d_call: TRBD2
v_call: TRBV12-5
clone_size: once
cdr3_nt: TGTGCTAGTGGTTCGGGACTAGCGGTCACAGATACGCAGTATTTT
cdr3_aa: CASGSGLAVTDTQYF

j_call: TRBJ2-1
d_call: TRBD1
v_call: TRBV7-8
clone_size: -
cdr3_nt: TGTGCCAGCAGCTCTAGGGTCCACCGGGACAGGTTGGTCTTC
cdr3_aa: CASSSRVHRDRLVF

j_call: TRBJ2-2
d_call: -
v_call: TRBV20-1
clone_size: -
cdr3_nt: TGCAGTGCTAGAGACTATTCCGGACAGAACACCGGGGAGCTGTTTTTT
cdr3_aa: CSARDYSGQNTGELFF

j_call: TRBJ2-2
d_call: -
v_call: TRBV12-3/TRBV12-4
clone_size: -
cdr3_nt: TGTGCCAGCAGCCCTCGGGGGGCTGGCGGGGAGCTGTTTTTT
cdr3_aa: CASSPRGAGGELFF

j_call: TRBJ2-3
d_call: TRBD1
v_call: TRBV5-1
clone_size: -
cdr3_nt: TGCGCCAGCAGCCACCGGGACAGCCAATTAATGGGTACGCAGTATTTT
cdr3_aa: CASSHRDSQLMGTQYF

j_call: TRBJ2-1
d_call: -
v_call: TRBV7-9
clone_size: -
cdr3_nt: TGTGCCAGCAGCTTTGAAGCGGCCTACAATGAGCAGTTCTTC
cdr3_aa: CASSFEAAYNEQFF

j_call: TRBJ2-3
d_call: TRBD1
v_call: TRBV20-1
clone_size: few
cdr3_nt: TGCAGTGCTTCCGGGACAGACTCTGCTTCCGATATAGATACGCAGTATTTT
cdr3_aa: CSASGTDSASDIDTQYF

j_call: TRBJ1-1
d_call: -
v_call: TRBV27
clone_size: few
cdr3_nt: TGTGCCAGCAGCCTAAACCGACGGGGGGTCGAAGCTTTCTTT
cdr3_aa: CASSLNRRGVEAFF

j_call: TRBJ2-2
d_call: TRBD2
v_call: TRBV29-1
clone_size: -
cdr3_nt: TGCAGCGTTGAGCGGGAGTTAGGGAACACCGGGGAGCTGTTTTTT
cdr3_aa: CSVERELGNTGELFF

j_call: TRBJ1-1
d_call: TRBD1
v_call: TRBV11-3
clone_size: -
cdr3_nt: TGTGCCAGCAGCTCCGGACAGGGATTGATGAACACTGAAGCTTTCTTT
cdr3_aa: CASSSGQGLMNTEAFF

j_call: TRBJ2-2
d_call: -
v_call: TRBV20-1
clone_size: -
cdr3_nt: TGCAGTGCTGCCTATCCGGGCGGGGAGCTGTTTTTT
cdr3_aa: CSAAYPGGELFF

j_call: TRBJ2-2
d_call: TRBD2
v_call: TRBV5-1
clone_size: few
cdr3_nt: TGCGCCAGCAGCGGAACCGGGACTAGCGGGACTGCCGGGGAGCTGTTTTTT
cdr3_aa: CASSGTGTSGTAGELFF

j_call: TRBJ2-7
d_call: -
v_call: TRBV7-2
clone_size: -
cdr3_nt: TGTGCCAGCAGCTTAAGGCACGAGCAGTACTTC
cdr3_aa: CASSLRHEQYF

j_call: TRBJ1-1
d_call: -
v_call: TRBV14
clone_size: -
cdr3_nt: TGTGCCAGCAGCCGCCCGGGACACCGAATGAACACTGAAGCTTTCTTT
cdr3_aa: CASSRPGHRMNTEAFF

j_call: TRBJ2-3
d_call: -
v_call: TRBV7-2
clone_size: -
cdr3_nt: TGTGCCAGCAGCTGGGTTCGGATGGATACGCAGTATTTT
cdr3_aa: CASSWVRMDTQYF

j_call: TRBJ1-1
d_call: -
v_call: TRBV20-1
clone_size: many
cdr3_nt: TGCAGTGCTAGTGGGCAGTTTATCGAAGCTTTCTTT
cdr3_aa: CSASGQFIEAFF

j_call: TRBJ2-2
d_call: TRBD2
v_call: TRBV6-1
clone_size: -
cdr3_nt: TGTGCCAGCAATGTAGCGGGAGGGGGCACCGGGGAGCTGTTTTTT
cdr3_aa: CASNVAGGGTGELFF

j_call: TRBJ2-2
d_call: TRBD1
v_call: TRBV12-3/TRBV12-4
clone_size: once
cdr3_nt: TGTGCCAGCAGTTTAAAGGGGGCGCCTACCGGGGAGCTGTTTTTT
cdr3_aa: CASSLKGAPTGELFF

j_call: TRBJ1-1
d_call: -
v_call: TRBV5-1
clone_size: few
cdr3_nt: TGCGCCAGCAGCACAGCAGCAGGGAACACTGAAGCTTTCTTT
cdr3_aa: CASSTAAGNTEAFF

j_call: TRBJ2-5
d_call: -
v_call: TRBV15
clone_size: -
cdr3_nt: TGTGCCACCAGCAGAGACCTGGTCCAAGAGACCCAGTACTTC
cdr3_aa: CATSRDLVQETQYF

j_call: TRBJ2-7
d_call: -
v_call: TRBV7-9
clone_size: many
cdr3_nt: TGTGCCAGCAGCTTAGGGGGCAACTCCTACGAGCAGTACTTC
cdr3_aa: CASSLGGNSYEQYF

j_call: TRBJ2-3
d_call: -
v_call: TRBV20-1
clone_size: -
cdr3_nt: TGCAGTACGAGAAAGGGGCGGGTAGGGACAGATACGCAGTATTTT
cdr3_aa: CSTRKGRVGTDTQYF

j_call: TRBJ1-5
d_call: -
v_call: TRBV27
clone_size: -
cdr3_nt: TGTGCCAGCAGTAGGGGCAGGGGAAGCAATCAGCCCCAGCATTTT
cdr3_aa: CASSRGRGSNQPQHF

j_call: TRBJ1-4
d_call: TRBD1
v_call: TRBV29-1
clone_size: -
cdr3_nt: TGCAGCGTTGCTGACTCCGGGACAGCAACTAATGAAAAACTGTTTTTT
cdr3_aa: CSVADSGTATNEKLFF

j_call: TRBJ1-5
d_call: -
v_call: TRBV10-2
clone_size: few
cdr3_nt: TGCGCCAGCAGTGACGTCGGAAATCAGCCCCAGCATTTT
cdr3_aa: CASSDVGNQPQHF

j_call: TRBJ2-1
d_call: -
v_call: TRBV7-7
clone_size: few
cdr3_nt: TGTGCCAGCAGCCAGGCGGGCGTGTATGAGCAGTTCTTC
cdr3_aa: CASSQAGVYEQFF

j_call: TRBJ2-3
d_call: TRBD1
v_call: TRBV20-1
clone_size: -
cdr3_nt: TGCAGTGCTACTTCACGACAGGGGGCGGAAGATACGCAGTATTTT
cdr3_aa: CSATSRQGAEDTQYF

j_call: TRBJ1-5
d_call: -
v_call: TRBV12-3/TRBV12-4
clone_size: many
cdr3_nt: TGTGCCAGCAGTTTATCGTTTAGCAATCAGCCCCAGCATTTT
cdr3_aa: CASSLSFSNQPQHF

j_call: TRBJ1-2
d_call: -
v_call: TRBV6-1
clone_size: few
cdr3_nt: TGTGCCAGCAACAGCCGGGACCGACCCTATGGCTACACCTTC
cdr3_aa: CASNSRDRPYGYTF

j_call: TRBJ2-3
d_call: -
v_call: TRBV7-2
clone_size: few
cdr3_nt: TGTGCCAGCAGCTCAAGCGTTAGCACAGATACGCAGTATTTT
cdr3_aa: CASSSSVSTDTQYF

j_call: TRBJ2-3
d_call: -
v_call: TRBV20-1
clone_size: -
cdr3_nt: TGCAGTGCTGTCCCGGACTGGCTCACGCAGTATTTT
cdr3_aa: CSAVPDWLTQYF

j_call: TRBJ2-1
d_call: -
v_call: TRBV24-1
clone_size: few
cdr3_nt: TGTGCCACCAGAGACAGAGACTCCTACAATGAGCAGTTCTTC
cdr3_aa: CATRDRDSYNEQFF

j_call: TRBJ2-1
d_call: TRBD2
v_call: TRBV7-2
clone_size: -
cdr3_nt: TGTGCCAGCAGCTTAGGCAAGACAGGGTTCGAGCGGGAGGGGAATGAGCAGTTCTTC
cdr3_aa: CASSLGKTGFEREGNEQFF

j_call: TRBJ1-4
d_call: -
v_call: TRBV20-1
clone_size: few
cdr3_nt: TGCAGTGCTAGAGATCCGGGGACCCTAAATGAAAAACTGTTTTTT
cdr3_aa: CSARDPGTLNEKLFF

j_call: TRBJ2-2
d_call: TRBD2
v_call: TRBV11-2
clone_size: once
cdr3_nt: TGTGCCAGCAGCTTAGACCGCCTAGCGGACTACACCGGGGAGCTGTTTTTT
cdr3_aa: CASSLDRLADYTGELFF